The 22 T cell receptor beta chains presented below share a single source sample, sequenced in a study of shared T cell receptors in the human thymus. Here immunoSEQ multiplex PCR was the method, and the copy in TCRdb shows in-frame clones only, minus some. The sample includes hundreds of thousands of clones, more than 85% of them seen just once. Sequencing was carried out using thymocytes. Every receptor here comes from a human donor.

The chain recombines TRBV25-1 with TRBJ2-1; 9 nucleotides agree with TRBD1. V lost 4 bases, J lost 6 bases, and 4 bases stayed unmatched. Germline CDR1 MGHDK, CDR2 SYGVNS. This CDR3 has 14 residues. The CDR3 DNA reads as TGTGCCAGCAGTGCCCTGACAGGGGGCAATGAGCAGTTCTTC. Protein product: CASSALTGGNEQFF. The full variable domain, rest sourced from reference TRBV25-1 and TRBJ2-1, is EADIYQTPRYLVIGTGKKITLECSQTMGHDKMYWYQQDPGMELHLIHYSYGVNSTEKGDLSSESTVSRIRTEHFPLTLESARPSHTSQYLCASSALTGGNEQFFGPGTRLTVL.

This clone was counted a single time. The chain joins TRBV7-9 to TRBJ2-7; TRBD1 is a possible D gene (5 bases). With 4 bases removed from V and 2 bases from J, the gap between germline ends came to 24 bases. This CDR3 is built from 18 residues. From germline, CDR1 is SEHNR and CDR2 FQNEAQ (reference sequence). The CDR3 DNA is TGTGCCAGCAGCTCCCAAGGGGTCGGATACCACATTACCTACGAGCAGTACTTC. This translates into CASSSQGVGYHITYEQYF.

The V gene is TRBV25-1, the J gene TRBJ1-2; a weak D match, TRBD1 (5 bases). CDR3 length equals 15 residues. CDR1 is MGHDK, CDR2 SYGVNS, per germline. V lost 2 bases, J lost 4 bases, and 14 bases lay in between. The CDR3 DNA reads as TGTGCCAGCAGTGAAGGCGGGGACCTGGGCTATGGCTACACCTTC. It specifies CASSEGGDLGYGYTF.

The V call is TRBV6-6, the J call TRBJ1-5; TRBD1 matches 10 bases. V was pared by 2 bases and J by 4 bases, with 5 bases of the junction left unmatched. Germline lookup yields CDR1 MNHNY and CDR2 SVGAGI (reference sequence). This CDR3 is 16 amino acids long. The CDR3: CASSYGTGDRNQPQHF. For the CDR3, the DNA is TGTGCCAGCAGTTACGGGACAGGGGATCGTAATCAGCCCCAGCATTTT.

V gene TRBV25-1 combines with J gene TRBJ2-2, with D maybe TRBD1 (5 bases). Looked up from germline, CDR1 is MGHDK and CDR2 is SYGVNS. The CDR3 loop spans 13 amino acids. Between the trimmed V and J ends, which lost 7 bases and 2 bases, there was a span of 8 bases. The CDR3, as DNA: TGTGCCAGCAAGACAGTAAACACCGGGGAGCTGTTTTTT. The encoded protein is CASKTVNTGELFF.

This clone occurred once. The chain combines TRBV28 with TRBJ2-2; TRBD1 matches at 8 bases. The V gene's germline CDR1 is MDHEN and CDR2 SYDVKM. This CDR3 has 18 amino acids. Unmatched junction bases numbered 15, after V lost 2 bases and J lost 7 bases. The CDR3: CASSLAADRAGRRGELFF. CDR3 sequence (DNA): TGTGCCAGCAGTTTAGCTGCGGACAGGGCGGGCCGGCGCGGGGAGCTGTTTTTT.

The chain combines TRBV10-1 with TRBJ1-1; 10 bases match TRBD1. The V gene end was trimmed by 5 bases and the J gene end by 7 bases; junction bases not matched to a gene: 10. The germline V gene encodes CDR1 WNHNN and CDR2 SYGVQD (reference sequence). CDR3 length: 15 residues. The CDR3 region is CASSSWGQGRNEAFF. As DNA, the CDR3 is TGCGCCAGCAGTTCATGGGGACAGGGGCGTAATGAAGCTTTCTTT.

The V and J genes are TRBV5-1 and TRBJ2-2; no clear D. The CDR3 loop spans 13 amino acids. Germline V gene lookup returns CDR1 SGHRS and CDR2 YFSETQ. V was clipped by 5 bases and J by 6 bases, with 11 bases between them. The CDR3 bases are TGCGCCAGCAGGGTATCGGATTCCGGGGAGCTGTTTTTT. It codes for CASRVSDSGELFF.

The table lists this clone with a few counts. The CDR3 here is CASSLSNLAGIETDTQYF. The CDR3 bases are TGTGCCAGCAGTTTATCCAACTTGGCAGGGATTGAGACAGATACGCAGTATTTT. J is TRBJ2-3 and V is TRBV28, with D tentatively TRBD1 (5 bases). Germline CDR1 is MDHEN and CDR2 is SYDVKM. The CDR3 contains 18 residues. Trimming took 1 base from V and 3 from J, leaving 20 bases between them.

The chain combines TRBV4-1 with TRBJ2-1; 11 bases agree with TRBD2. This CDR3 contains 18 residues. Trimming removed 0 bases from V and 4 bases from J; junction bases left unmatched: 8. Looked up from germline, CDR1 is MGHRA and CDR2 is YSYEKL. Written as DNA, the CDR3 is TGCGCCAGCAGCCAAGACATAGCGGGAGGGTCCCCTTACAATGAGCAGTTCTTC. Its protein product is CASSQDIAGGSPYNEQFF.

The sample holds a few counts of this clone. Other nucleotide sequences from this sample produce the same CDR3. The V call is TRBV20-1, the J call TRBJ1-1; no clear D gene. V gave up 4 bases and J gave up 1 base, with 4 bases separating them. The CDR3 runs 11 residues. Per germline, CDR1 DFQATT and CDR2 SNEGSKA (reference sequence). The CDR3 spells CSAKGNTEAFF. DNA for the CDR3: TGCAGTGCTAAGGGGAACACTGAAGCTTTCTTT.

The chain links TRBV7-9 to TRBJ1-2; 7 nucleotides agree with TRBD1. Trimming cost V 3 bases and J 6 bases; bases outside gene matches: 10. The CDR3 loop spans 15 amino acids. In germline, CDR1 is SEHNR, CDR2 FQNEAQ (reference sequence). CDR3 coding DNA: TGTGCCAGCAGCTTCGGGGAGGGGGCGCGAGATGGCTACACCTTC. It specifies CASSFGEGARDGYTF.

The chain recombines TRBV28 with TRBJ2-3; a possible D gene is TRBD1 (6 bases). With 5 bases removed from V and 4 bases from J, the gap between germline ends came to 16 bases. The length of the CDR3 is 15 residues. Germline values: CDR1 MDHEN, CDR2 SYDVKM. The CDR3 sequence: CASSDPDRYPDTQYF. CDR3 bases: TGTGCCAGCAGTGACCCCGACAGGTATCCAGATACGCAGTATTTT. Combining the CDR3 with reference TRBV28 and TRBJ2-3 gives the whole variable domain DVKVTQSSRYLVKRTGEKVFLECVQDMDHENMFWYRQDPGLGLRLIYFSYDVKMKEKGDIPEGYSVSREKKERFSLILESASTNQTSMYLCASSDPDRYPDTQYFGPGTRLTVL.

The genes are TRBV5-5 and TRBJ2-7; the D gene is possibly TRBD2 (5 bases). Germline assignment: CDR1 SGHKS and CDR2 YYEKEE (reference sequence). The CDR3 covers 15 residues. The V end was cut by 4 bases, the J end by 5 bases, with 19 bases between. The CDR3 sequence: CASSREDKGLDEQYF. Here the CDR3 DNA reads TGTGCCAGCAGCCGGGAAGACAAAGGGCTAGACGAGCAGTACTTC.

The rearrangement links TRBV14 to TRBJ2-7, with 7 bases matching TRBD2. The CDR3 runs to 17 residues. V was clipped by 1 base and J by 0 bases; unmatched bases: 9. Germline CDR1 and CDR2: SGHDN and FVKESK. CDR3 in DNA: TGTGCCAGCAGCCAAGTTCCGGGGGGATCTAGCTCCTACGAGCAGTACTTC. It specifies CASSQVPGGSSSYEQYF.

This rearrangement joins TRBV28 to TRBJ2-7, with D possibly matching TRBD2 (5 bases). CDR3 length: 13 amino acids. V was shortened by 5 bases and J by 7 bases, with 15 bases between the two germline ends. Germline assignment: CDR1 MDHEN and CDR2 SYDVKM. CDR3 amino acids: CASSRTGVEEQYF. CDR3 nucleotides: TGTGCCAGCAGTAGGACCGGGGTGGAGGAGCAGTACTTC.

The V gene is TRBV6-4, the J gene TRBJ2-4; D unclear. Deletions cut 4 bases from V and 7 bases from J, with 8 bases between. Germline values: CDR1 MRHNA, CDR2 SNTAGT. This CDR3 spans 12 amino acids. DNA of the CDR3: TGTGCCAGCAGTGCCGGGTGGAACATTCAGTACTTC. Amino acid sequence: CASSAGWNIQYF.

This rearrangement joins TRBV27 to TRBJ2-7; D gene ambiguous. The V end lost 4 bases, the J end lost 4 bases, and 17 bases lay between the germline ends. The germline gives CDR1 MNHEY, CDR2 SMNVEV (reference sequence). The CDR3 extends over 15 amino acids. The CDR3 loop reads CASSYKPSPSYEQYF. The CDR3 DNA reads TGTGCCAGCAGTTACAAACCCTCTCCCAGTTACGAGCAGTACTTC.

The CDR3 DNA is TGTGCCACCAGCTCATTGACTAGTCCCGAGACCCAGTACTTC. It is translated as CATSSLTSPETQYF. The V gene is TRBV15, the J gene TRBJ2-5; maybe TRBD2 (6 bases). This CDR3 comprises 14 residues. Trimming left V 5 bases short and J 5 bases short, with 15 bases between. CDR1 LNHNV and CDR2 YYDKDF come from the germline V gene (reference sequence). The full variable domain, with the rest looked up from reference TRBV15 and TRBJ2-5, is DAMVIQNPRYQVTQFGKPVTLSCSQTLNHNVMYWYQQKSSQAPKLLFHYYDKDFNNEADTPDNFQSRRPNTSFCFLDIRSPGLGDTAMYLCATSSLTSPETQYFGPGTRLLVL.

This chain connects TRBV18 to TRBJ2-7, with 8 positions matching TRBD1. The J segment lost 2 bases and the V segment lost 0 bases, leaving 3 bases of the junction unmatched. CDR1 is KGHSH and CDR2 is LQKENI in the germline V gene. This CDR3 is built from 15 residues. CDR3 coding DNA: TGTGCCAGCTCACCACCGGGACAGGAGCCCTACGAGCAGTACTTC. This sequence encodes CASSPPGQEPYEQYF. Supplemented by reference TRBV18 and TRBJ2-7, the full variable domain reads NAGVMQNPRHLVRRRGQEARLRCSPMKGHSHVYWYRQLPEEGLKFMVYLQKENIIDESGMPKERFSAEFPKEGPSILRIQQVVRGDSAAYFCASSPPGQEPYEQYFGPGTRLTVT.

The chain uses TRBV30 and TRBJ1-2; the D is unclear. This CDR3 comprises 16 residues. Looked up from germline, CDR1 is GTSNPN and CDR2 is SVGIG (reference sequence). The V end was cut by 2 bases, the J end by 2 bases, with 18 bases between. CDR3 sequence reads: CAWSRLPGEHNYGYTF. CDR3 nucleotide sequence: TGTGCCTGGAGTAGGTTGCCAGGAGAACACAACTATGGCTACACCTTC. Complete variable domain (other parts from reference TRBV30 and TRBJ1-2): SQTIHQWPATLVQPVGSPLSLECTVEGTSNPNLYWYRQAAGRGLQLLFYSVGIGQISSEVPQNLSASRPQDRQFILSSKKLLLSDSGFYLCAWSRLPGEHNYGYTFGSGTRLTVV.

This sequence joins TRBV5-4 and TRBJ2-7, with TRBD2 matching over 8 bases. With 0 bases clipped from V and 5 bases from J, the junction kept 7 bases outside the gene matches. The germline gives CDR1 SGHNT, CDR2 YYREEE (reference sequence). CDR3 length: 15 amino acids. The CDR3 sequence is CASSLDQRENNEQYF. The CDR3 DNA follows: TGTGCCAGCAGCTTGGACCAGCGGGAGAATAACGAGCAGTACTTC.